A single sample gave rise to the 15 T cell receptor beta chains below, sequenced in a study of T cell changes during pregnancy in multiple sclerosis. The method was immunoSEQ multiplex PCR; TCRdb's version includes in-frame clones alone and lacks a portion of them. The data contain approximately 85,000 clones, around 93% of them singletons. The source material was peripheral blood, sampled in the third trimester of pregnancy. These receptors were obtained from a female donor with multiple sclerosis, enrolled in a pregnancy study.

In DNA form, the CDR3 reads TGTGCCAGCAGCCCTCAGACTCCGGCGGGCTCCTACAATGAGCAGTTCTTC. It codes for CASSPQTPAGSYNEQFF. The rearrangement links TRBV13 to TRBJ2-1; tentative D call: TRBD2 (5 bases). CDR1 is PRHDT and CDR2 is FYEKMQ in the germline V gene (reference sequence). V was pared by 5 bases and J by 0 bases, with 17 bases between. This CDR3 has 17 amino acids.

V gene TRBV13 combines with J gene TRBJ2-7; 9 bases fit TRBD2. The CDR3 runs to 17 residues. Trimming removed 5 bases from V and 2 bases from J; junction bases left unmatched: 13. Germline V gene lookup returns CDR1 PRHDT and CDR2 FYEKMQ (reference sequence). In DNA, the CDR3 is TGTGCCAGCAGCGGCCGAGGCCGAGCGGGGGGTGCCTACGAGCAGTACTTC. Translation gives CASSGRGRAGGAYEQYF.

The V gene is TRBV9, the J gene TRBJ2-1, with D tentatively TRBD2 (6 bases). V was pared by 3 bases and J by 1 base, with 11 bases between. CDR1 and CDR2 (germline): SGDLS, YYNGEE. The CDR3 loop spans 15 amino acids. The CDR3 loop reads CASSDRDWSYNEQFF. In DNA, the CDR3 is TGTGCCAGCAGCGATCGGGACTGGTCCTACAATGAGCAGTTCTTC.

For the CDR3, the DNA is TGTGCCAGCAGTGCTGGAATCGGACAGGGAGCCTACGAGCAGTACTTC. It encodes CASSAGIGQGAYEQYF. V and J are TRBV2 and TRBJ2-7; the match to TRBD1 covers 8 bases. This CDR3 comprises 16 residues. Germline values: CDR1 SNHLY, CDR2 FYNNEI. J gave up 2 bases and V 4 bases, and 10 bases lay outside the gene matches.

V gene TRBV29-1 combines with J gene TRBJ1-1, with 7 bases aligning to TRBD1. Germline V gene lookup returns CDR1 SQVTM and CDR2 ANQGSEA. The trim removed 6 bases at V and 10 bases at J, leaving 5 bases unmatched. This CDR3 spans 10 amino acids. The DNA of the CDR3 is TGCAGCGTAGAACAGGGGACAGCTTTCTTT. It is translated as CSVEQGTAFF. Complete variable domain (other parts from reference TRBV29-1 and TRBJ1-1): SAVISQKPSRDICQRGTSLTIQCQVDSQVTMMFWYRQQPGQSLTLIATANQGSEATYESGFVIDKFPISRPNLTFSTLTVSNMSPEDSSIYLCSVEQGTAFFGQGTRLTVV.

The chain uses TRBV15 and TRBJ1-1; TRBD1 matches 7 bases. Germline CDR1 and CDR2: LNHNV and YYDKDF (reference sequence). The CDR3 is made up of 15 amino acids. With 0 bases clipped from V and 4 bases from J, the junction kept 5 bases outside the gene matches. The CDR3 spells CATSRDRGQSTEAFF. DNA for the CDR3: TGTGCCACCAGCAGAGATAGGGGGCAGAGCACTGAAGCTTTCTTT.

The genes are TRBV7-9 and TRBJ2-3, with TRBD2 matching over 8 bases. Germline V gene lookup returns CDR1 SEHNR and CDR2 FQNEAQ (reference sequence). J was trimmed by 5 bases and V by 5 bases; bases with no gene match: 3. The CDR3 extends over 13 amino acids. The CDR3 here is CASSPGGVDTQYF. DNA of the CDR3: TGTGCCAGCAGCCCCGGGGGGGTAGATACGCAGTATTTT.

The V gene is TRBV5-6, the J gene TRBJ1-4; TRBD1 is a possible D gene (6 bases). The CDR3 has 15 residues. Germline V gene sequence: CDR1 SGHDT, CDR2 YYEEEE. V was cut by 4 bases and J by 5 bases, with 15 bases left in between. CDR3 protein: CASSADGQSNEKLFF. The CDR3 DNA follows: TGTGCCAGCAGCGCGGACGGACAGTCGAATGAAAAACTGTTTTTT.

This clone appeared once. V gene TRBV7-9 combines with J gene TRBJ2-1; the match to TRBD1 covers 7 bases. The V segment lost 8 bases and the J segment 15 bases; nucleotides outside the gene matches: 13. CDR3 length: 12 amino acids. The germline V gene encodes CDR1 SEHNR and CDR2 FQNEAQ (reference sequence). CDR3 bases: TGTGCCAGCTCCCCCGCTGGACAGGTCGGGTTCTTC. Translating it yields CASSPAGQVGFF.

The rearrangement links TRBV10-2 to TRBJ1-2; 10 bases agree with TRBD1. Germline V gene sequence: CDR1 WSHSY, CDR2 SAAADI. V dropped 4 bases and J dropped 7; count of bases not matched to a gene: 6. This CDR3 has 14 amino acids. DNA for the CDR3: TGCGCCAGCAGTGGGGGACAGGGGTCGGGTGGCTACACCTTC. Its translation: CASSGGQGSGGYTF.

The V call is TRBV2, the J call TRBJ1-5, with D possibly being TRBD1 (6 bases). The V and J ends lost 4 bases and 5 bases respectively, with 15 bases between them. The CDR3 has 15 residues. The germline CDR1 and CDR2 sequences are SNHLY and FYNNEI. The CDR3 sequence: CASSADSQNYQPQHF. The CDR3 region has the DNA TGTGCCAGCAGTGCGGACAGCCAAAACTATCAGCCCCAGCATTTT.

The gene calls are TRBV25-1 and TRBJ2-1; 7 nucleotides line up with TRBD1. The V segment lost 5 bases and the J segment 6 bases; nucleotides outside the gene matches: 10. The CDR3 is 15 residues long. Germline loops: CDR1 MGHDK, CDR2 SYGVNS. CDR3 loop: CASSSLFRDSNEQFF. In DNA form, the CDR3 reads TGTGCCAGCAGTTCTCTTTTCCGGGACAGCAATGAGCAGTTCTTC.

The chain recombines TRBV5-1 with TRBJ1-1; D is perhaps TRBD1 (5 bases). Germline loops: CDR1 SGHRS, CDR2 YFSETQ. Deletions cut 0 bases from V and 3 bases from J, with 15 bases between. CDR3 length: 16 residues. The CDR3 nucleotides read TGCGCCAGCAGCTTGGTGCCCGGAGTGGGGCACACTGAAGCTTTCTTT. Translation: CASSLVPGVGHTEAFF.

The rearrangement links TRBV10-1 to TRBJ1-6; TRBD1 matches 12 bases. With 4 bases clipped from V and 3 bases from J, the junction kept 10 bases outside the gene matches. Per germline, CDR1 WNHNN and CDR2 SYGVQD (reference sequence). CDR3 length: 19 residues. CDR3 DNA: TGCGCCAGCAGTGGGGGTGACGGGACAGGGGGCTTCTATAATTCACCCCTCCACTTT. Translation gives CASSGGDGTGGFYNSPLHF.

The sample holds a few counts of this clone. V gene TRBV11-2 combines with J gene TRBJ1-1; D not certain. From germline, CDR1 is SGHAT and CDR2 FQNNGV. The germline V and J ends were trimmed by 5 bases and 2 bases, with 9 bases remaining between them. The CDR3 sequence is 13 residues long. CDR3 sequence (DNA): TGTGCCAGCAGCCCCCGCAGTAACACTGAAGCTTTCTTT. Translating it yields CASSPRSNTEAFF.